This is a list of T cell receptor beta chains from one sample in a study of blood T cell repertoires in COVID-19. TCRdb's table, derived via immunoSEQ multiplex PCR, lists solely in-frame clones and lacks some. The sample lists just under 150,000 clones, approximately 87% occurring once. The sequenced sample was peripheral blood. These receptors came from a woman aged 50 to 65 with active or convalescent COVID-19. Both conserved end residues are part of each CDR3. The D gene is left open where the match is weak. Clone size is given for some rows only: seen once, a few or many times, or a class if the clone is expanded.

TRBD1	TRBV5-8	TRBJ1-5	-	CASSFLGQGGYSNQPQHF	TGTGCCAGCAGCTTTCTTGGACAGGGGGGTTATAGCAATCAGCCCCAGCATTTT
TRBD2	TRBV4-1	TRBJ2-3	-	CASSQAASGGATDTQYF	TGCGCCAGCAGCCAAGCGGCTAGCGGGGGGGCGACAGATACGCAGTATTTT
TRBD1	TRBV2	TRBJ1-6	-	CASKQTGTGNSPLHF	TGTGCCAGCAAGCAGACCGGGACAGGGAACTCACCCCTCCACTTT
TRBD1	TRBV2	TRBJ1-6	-	CASSNGQGNSPLHF	TGTGCCAGCAGTAACGGACAGGGGAATTCACCCCTCCACTTT
TRBD2	TRBV9	TRBJ2-3	-	CASSPGLAADTQYF	TGTGCCAGCAGCCCGGGACTAGCAGCAGATACGCAGTATTTT
TRBD1	TRBV19	TRBJ1-2	-	CASSVLGGQGLHGYTF	TGTGCCAGTAGTGTCCTCGGAGGACAGGGGTTACATGGCTACACCTTC
TRBD2	TRBV29-1	TRBJ2-2	-	CSVRAGVDTGELFF	TGCAGCGTACGAGCGGGAGTGGACACCGGGGAGCTGTTTTTT
-	TRBV15	TRBJ1-2	once	CATSSKLSKNNYGYTF	TGTGCCACCAGCAGTAAGCTGTCAAAAAATAACTATGGCTACACCTTC
-	TRBV7-3	TRBJ2-3	once	CASSLTITDTQYF	TGTGCCAGCAGCTTAACTATCACAGATACGCAGTATTTT
-	TRBV7-3	TRBJ1-1	-	CASSLGHQNTEAFF	TGTGCCAGCAGCTTAGGGCACCAGAACACTGAAGCTTTCTTT
TRBD2	TRBV7-2	TRBJ2-1	-	CASSLALSSGTNEQFF	TGTGCCAGCAGCTTAGCATTATCTAGCGGGACTAATGAGCAGTTCTTC
-	TRBV4-3	TRBJ2-3	-	CASSQDWRVDTTDTQYF	TGCGCCAGCAGCCAAGATTGGAGAGTGGACACCACAGATACGCAGTATTTT
-	TRBV29-1	TRBJ2-7	-	CSASSGEQYF	TGCAGCGCTAGCTCAGGGGAGCAGTACTTC
TRBD2	TRBV28	TRBJ2-7	-	CASSLGGTRDEQYF	TGTGCCAGCAGTTTGGGGGGGACTAGAGACGAGCAGTACTTC
-	TRBV5-1	TRBJ2-7	-	CASSLRAQRDYEQYF	TGCGCCAGCAGCTTGAGGGCTCAACGGGACTACGAGCAGTACTTC
-	TRBV27	TRBJ1-5	-	CASSGLGGQPQHF	TGTGCCAGCAGCGGGTTGGGTGGCCAGCCCCAGCATTTT
TRBD2	TRBV6-4	TRBJ2-2	-	CASSVLAGDVTGELFF	TGTGCCAGCAGTGTACTAGCGGGGGACGTCACCGGGGAGCTGTTTTTT
TRBD2	TRBV19	TRBJ2-3	-	CASQGPAGGTDTQYF	TGTGCCAGCCAGGGGCCAGCGGGGGGGACAGATACGCAGTATTTT
-	TRBV30	TRBJ2-1	-	CAWTTDSSYNEQFF	TGTGCCTGGACCACAGATAGCTCCTACAATGAGCAGTTCTTC
-	TRBV19	TRBJ2-3	-	CASSFTGGEDTQYF	TGTGCCAGTAGTTTCACAGGGGGGGAAGATACGCAGTATTTT
-	TRBV30	TRBJ1-2	-	CAWSAGNYGYTF	TGTGCCTGGAGCGCGGGGAACTATGGCTACACCTTC
TRBD1	TRBV28	TRBJ1-1	-	CASSSTGVRVTEAFF	TGTGCCAGCAGTAGCACAGGGGTGAGGGTCACTGAAGCTTTCTTT
-	TRBV21-1	TRBJ2-3	-	CASSPFGGQATDTQYF	TGTGCCAGCAGCCCCTTCGGGGGACAGGCCACAGATACGCAGTATTTT
-	TRBV28	TRBJ2-1	-	CASSLAGARVNEQFF	TGTGCCAGCAGTTTGGCGGGGGCGAGGGTAAATGAGCAGTTCTTC
-	TRBV6-6	TRBJ1-1	-	CASQGRLNTEAFF	TGTGCCAGTCAGGGGCGACTGAACACTGAAGCTTTCTTT
-	TRBV6-2/TRBV6-3	TRBJ2-7	-	CASSYPSGPYEQYF	TGTGCCAGCAGTTACCCGTCAGGCCCCTACGAGCAGTACTTC
-	TRBV10-3	TRBJ2-7	-	CAISESGTQNEQYF	TGTGCCATCAGTGAGTCCGGGACTCAGAACGAGCAGTACTTC
-	TRBV30	TRBJ2-3	-	CAWSPHSPDTQYF	TGTGCCTGGAGTCCTCACTCCCCAGATACGCAGTATTTT
-	TRBV10-3	TRBJ1-2	-	CAISEGGAGLDYGYTF	TGTGCCATCAGTGAAGGAGGGGCTGGCTTAGACTATGGCTACACCTTC
TRBD2	TRBV9	TRBJ2-7	-	CASSVLGRADEQYF	TGTGCCAGCAGCGTACTCGGGAGGGCCGACGAGCAGTACTTC
TRBD2	TRBV18	TRBJ2-1	-	CASSPRGSGGSYNEQFF	TGTGCCAGCTCACCAAGAGGTAGCGGGGGGTCTTACAATGAGCAGTTCTTC
TRBD1	TRBV2	TRBJ2-4	-	CASSVGTGSAKNIQYF	TGTGCCAGCAGTGTTGGGACAGGGAGCGCCAAAAACATTCAGTACTTC
-	TRBV4-1	TRBJ2-7	-	CASSQGGLIYEQYF	TGCGCCAGCAGCCAGGGGGGACTCATCTACGAGCAGTACTTC
-	TRBV5-4	TRBJ2-7	once	CASSSQGFSNEQYF	TGTGCCAGCAGCTCCCAGGGGTTCTCCAACGAGCAGTACTTC
TRBD1	TRBV27	TRBJ1-1	-	CASSLYTGTGGDEAFF	TGTGCCAGCAGTTTATACACCGGGACAGGGGGAGATGAAGCTTTCTTT
-	TRBV19	TRBJ1-2	-	CASGERALGYGYTF	TGTGCCAGTGGAGAGAGGGCGCTTGGGTATGGCTACACCTTC
-	TRBV21-1	TRBJ1-4	-	CASSKSYRGSPKEKLFF	TGTGCCAGCAGCAAATCGTACAGGGGCTCGCCAAAGGAAAAACTGTTTTTT
TRBD1	TRBV5-1	TRBJ1-2	few	CASSFDRVGYTF	TGCGCCAGCAGCTTCGACAGGGTTGGCTACACCTTC
TRBD2	TRBV5-1	TRBJ2-1	once	CASSQLAGAHNEQFF	TGCGCCAGCAGCCAACTAGCGGGAGCCCACAATGAGCAGTTCTTC
-	TRBV6-2/TRBV6-3	TRBJ1-1	-	CASSSLPGTANTEAFF	TGTGCCAGCAGTTCGCTTCCCGGGACTGCGAACACTGAAGCTTTCTTT